The 26 T cell receptor beta chains in this list originate from one sample, sequenced in a study of metastatic and nonmetastatic thyroid tumors. MiXCR re-clonotyped the PCR reads for TCRdb. The sample consists of more than 20,000 clones, approximately 40% of them appearing once. All patients were untreated before thyroid surgery. The source material was blood. These receptors were collected from a male donor with papillary thyroid cancer or a benign thyroid nodule (not recorded which). Some clones in this sample may be carry-over from other donors' samples.

The V and J genes are TRBV28 and TRBJ2-7; 11 bases match TRBD2. This CDR3 has 15 amino acids. Germline assignment: CDR1 MDHEN and CDR2 SYDVKM. V gave up 3 bases and J gave up 3 bases; unmatched junction bases: 4. The CDR3 loop is CASSFTSGSGYEQYF. The CDR3 DNA reads as TGTGCCAGCAGTTTTACTAGCGGGAGTGGCTACGAGCAGTACTTC.

The chain recombines TRBV7-9 with TRBJ2-7; either TRBD1 or TRBD2 may fit D (5 bases each). This CDR3 comprises 15 residues. The V and J ends lost 3 bases and 4 bases respectively, with 16 bases between them. Looked up from germline, CDR1 is SEHNR and CDR2 is FQNEAQ (reference sequence). CDR3 nucleotides: TGTGCCAGCAGCTTGACGGGACGGTCCGCTTACGAGCAGTACTTC. Translated: CASSLTGRSAYEQYF.

J is TRBJ2-3 and V is TRBV7-2; D call uncertain. CDR1 is SGHTA, CDR2 FQGNSA, per germline. The CDR3 sequence is 13 residues long. V shed 4 bases and J shed 3 bases, with 8 bases lying between them. DNA of the CDR3: TGTGCCAGCAGCTCCCTCGAGACAGATACGCAGTATTTT. Translation gives CASSSLETDTQYF.

This clone is medium-sized within its sample. Germline and junction disagree at one end, which may indicate a read error. CDR3 protein: CASSIGENSAF. CDR3 in DNA: TGTGCCAGTAGTATAGGGGAAAACAGCGCCTTC. The rearrangement links TRBV19 to TRBJ1-2; D is unclear. The CDR3 totals 11 residues. Germline V CDR1 and CDR2: LNHDA, SQIVND (reference sequence). Full variable domain (outside the CDR3, taken from reference TRBV19 and TRBJ1-2): DGGITQSPKYLFRKEGQNVTLSCEQNLNHDAMYWYRQDPGQGLRLIYYSQIVNDFQKGDIAEGYSVSREKKESFPLTVTSAQKNPTAFYLCASSIGENSAFGSGTRLTVV.

The chain carries TRBV28 and TRBJ2-7; 12 bases are shared with TRBD1. CDR1 and CDR2 from the germline V gene are MDHEN and SYDVKM. The CDR3 extends over 18 amino acids. V lost 2 bases, J lost 0 bases, and 8 bases stayed unmatched. The CDR3 here is CASSLLGTGGPSSYEQYF. In DNA form, the CDR3 reads TGTGCCAGCAGTTTACTCGGGACAGGGGGCCCTAGCTCCTACGAGCAGTACTTC. Complete variable domain (other parts from reference TRBV28 and TRBJ2-7): DVKVTQSSRYLVKRTGEKVFLECVQDMDHENMFWYRQDPGLGLRLIYFSYDVKMKEKGDIPEGYSVSREKKERFSLILESASTNQTSMYLCASSLLGTGGPSSYEQYFGPGTRLTVT.

The chain links TRBV7-9 to TRBJ1-1; the D is unclear. V was clipped by 6 bases and J by 2 bases, with 10 bases between them. Germline V gene data show CDR1 as SEHNR and CDR2 as FQNEAQ (reference sequence). The CDR3 contains 13 residues. CDR3 in amino acids: CASRTGLNTEAFF. The CDR3 DNA follows: TGTGCCAGCAGAACCGGGTTAAACACTGAAGCTTTCTTT.

This clone was detected ten times or more. The chain uses TRBV29-1 and TRBJ2-7, with 7 bases that match TRBD2. Germline V gives CDR1 SQVTM, CDR2 ANQGSEA. CDR3 size: 12 residues. V gave up 7 bases and J gave up 3 bases; unmatched junction bases: 6. CDR3 coding DNA: TGCAGCGGCGGCCGGGACTACTACGAGCAGTACTTC. Protein: CSGGRDYYEQYF.

Only a few counts were recorded for this clone. The chain links TRBV28 to TRBJ1-2; D remains unclear. V gave up 2 bases and J gave up 7 bases, with 8 bases separating them. CDR3 length: 12 residues. Germline V CDR1 and CDR2: MDHEN, SYDVKM. The CDR3 DNA follows: TGTGCCAGCAGTTTAAGGGTTGTTGGCTACACCTTC. Translating gives CASSLRVVGYTF.

V is TRBV20-1 and J is TRBJ2-7; D uncertain. This CDR3 has 12 residues. The germline CDR1 and CDR2 sequences are DFQATT and SNEGSKA (reference sequence). The V and J ends lost 2 bases and 3 bases respectively, with 8 bases between them. CDR3 region: CSARLGDYEQYF. The CDR3 DNA is TGCAGTGCTAGACTTGGGGACTACGAGCAGTACTTC.

The chain is built from TRBV20-1 and TRBJ2-3; 7 bases match TRBD1. The CDR3 is 16 amino acids. From germline, CDR1 is DFQATT and CDR2 SNEGSKA (reference sequence). J gave up 0 bases and V 5 bases, and 11 bases lay outside the gene matches. The CDR3 DNA is TGCAGTGCTTCTGACTTTGGACAGGCTAGCACAGATACGCAGTATTTT. This translates into CSASDFGQASTDTQYF.

By sample fraction, this clone is medium-sized (0.01 to 0.1%). This rearrangement joins TRBV19 to TRBJ2-7, with TRBD1 matching over 9 bases. Trimming cost V 7 bases and J 3 bases; bases outside gene matches: 7. Germline CDR1 is LNHDA and CDR2 is SQIVND (reference sequence). The CDR3 sequence is 14 residues long. This CDR3 is CASTPGQGIYEQYF. CDR3 bases: TGTGCCAGTACCCCGGGACAGGGAATCTACGAGCAGTACTTC.

The chain carries TRBV7-2 and TRBJ2-7; D might be TRBD2 (5 bases). The length of the CDR3 is 12 residues. Germline V CDR1 and CDR2: SGHTA, FQGNSA. Trimming removed 6 bases at V and 7 bases at J, with 13 bases between. CDR3 sequence reads: CASRSGFGEQYF. The CDR3, as DNA: TGTGCCAGCAGATCGGGATTCGGGGAGCAGTACTTC.

This clone is labeled medium-sized. The gene calls are TRBV5-6 and TRBJ1-3, with D unclear. This CDR3 region has 16 residues. CDR1 and CDR2 (germline): SGHDT, YYEEEE. V shed 2 bases and J shed 0 bases, with 12 bases lying between them. Written as DNA, the CDR3 is TGTGCCAGCAGCTTTTGGACCGGGAGCTCTGGAAACACCATATATTTT. Translated, it gives CASSFWTGSSGNTIYF.

This clone was counted many times. The chain recombines TRBV6-1 with TRBJ2-1, with D uncertain. The CDR3 is 13 residues long. V was pared by 5 bases and J by 4 bases, with 9 bases between. Germline V gene data show CDR1 as MNHNS and CDR2 as SASEGT. The CDR3 DNA sequence: TGTGCCAGCAGTATGACACGGTACAATGAGCAGTTCTTC. It translates to CASSMTRYNEQFF.

The V and J genes are TRBV5-1 and TRBJ2-5, with TRBD2 matching over 13 bases. Germline-derived CDR1 and CDR2 are SGHRS and YFSETQ. With 4 bases clipped from V and 4 bases from J, the junction kept 4 bases outside the gene matches. The CDR3 is made up of 15 amino acids. DNA of the CDR3: TGCGCCAGCAGCCAGACTAGCGGGGGGATAGAGACCCAGTACTTC. It is translated as CASSQTSGGIETQYF.

Ten or more counts support this clone. The genes are TRBV18 and TRBJ2-1; D call uncertain. There are 14 residues in the CDR3. Germline V gene lookup returns CDR1 KGHSH and CDR2 LQKENI. Trimming cost V 2 bases and J 6 bases, with 11 bases left between them. The CDR3 reads CASSPDLSSNEQFF. CDR3 in DNA: TGTGCCAGCTCACCAGACTTAAGTAGCAATGAGCAGTTCTTC. The entire variable domain, with the rest obtained from reference TRBV18 and TRBJ2-1, is as follows: NAGVMQNPRHLVRRRGQEARLRCSPMKGHSHVYWYRQLPEEGLKFMVYLQKENIIDESGMPKERFSAEFPKEGPSILRIQQVVRGDSAAYFCASSPDLSSNEQFFGPGTRLTVL.

This clone has a handful of counts. The CDR3 protein is CASSFQETTGELFF. CDR3 DNA sequence: TGTGCCAGCAGTTTTCAGGAAACCACCGGGGAGCTGTTTTTT. The rearrangement joins TRBV6-9 to TRBJ2-2; D is unresolved. The germline V gene encodes CDR1 MNHGY and CDR2 SVAAGI. The CDR3 spans 14 residues. V lost 4 bases and J 4 bases, leaving 10 bases between the germline ends.

In this sample, this clone turned up many times. This specimen includes other DNA sequences encoding the same CDR3. The rearrangement links TRBV7-2 to TRBJ2-7, with D perhaps TRBD1 (6 bases). Germline CDR1 reads SGHTA; CDR2 reads FQGNSA. This CDR3 is built from 14 residues. The V end lost 0 bases, the J end lost 5 bases, and 11 bases lay between the germline ends. Here the CDR3 DNA reads TGTGCCAGCAGCTTAGCGGCAGGGGCTAACGAGCAGTACTTC. It encodes CASSLAAGANEQYF.

V is TRBV9 and J is TRBJ2-1, with TRBD2 matching 10 bases. The CDR3 totals 17 residues. J lost 7 bases, V lost 4 bases, and 14 bases had no gene match. Germline CDR1 SGDLS, CDR2 YYNGEE. The CDR3 is CASSPDALAGVGNEQFF. CDR3 sequence (DNA): TGTGCCAGCAGCCCAGATGCCCTAGCGGGAGTAGGGAATGAGCAGTTCTTC.

By share of the sample, this clone is medium-sized. The chain couples TRBV12-3 or TRBV12-4 to TRBJ1-3; D gene unclear. The CDR3 has 13 amino acids. Trimming removed 5 bases from V and 0 bases from J, with 5 bases in between. CDR3 sequence: CASSLSSGNTIYF. In nucleotides, the CDR3 is TGTGCCAGCAGTCTAAGCTCTGGAAACACCATATATTTT.

This clone was seen a few times. V and J are TRBV12-3 or TRBV12-4 and TRBJ2-3; tentatively, D is TRBD1 (5 bases). With 5 bases removed from V and 0 bases from J, the gap between germline ends came to 12 bases. The CDR3 runs to 15 residues. CDR3 sequence (DNA): TGTGCCAGCAGTCCACAACAGGATAGCACAGATACGCAGTATTTT. Protein product: CASSPQQDSTDTQYF.

This rearrangement joins TRBV11-2 to TRBJ1-3, with 7 bases fitting TRBD1. Germline CDR1 SGHAT, CDR2 FQNNGV. The CDR3 is 17 amino acids. The ends lost 2 bases at V and 0 bases at J; junction bases unmatched: 7. DNA for the CDR3: TGTGCCAGCAGCTTAACCCCGACAGGGAGCTCTGGAAACACCATATATTTT. It yields the protein CASSLTPTGSSGNTIYF.

This clone appeared many times. Relative to the germline gene, one junction end is altered; a read error may explain this. The V call is TRBV5-4, the J call TRBJ2-7, with 10 bases fitting TRBD2. Germline V gives CDR1 SGHNT, CDR2 YYREEE (reference sequence). This CDR3 spans 14 amino acids. CDR3 protein: CVSSLTSGTREQYF. The DNA of the CDR3 is TGTGTCAGCAGCTTAACTAGCGGGACGCGCGAGCAGTACTTC.

V gene TRBV5-1 combines with J gene TRBJ2-2, with 7 bases that match TRBD2. V lost 5 bases, J lost 4 bases, and 2 bases stayed unmatched. Per germline, CDR1 SGHRS and CDR2 YFSETQ. The CDR3 length is 13 residues. As DNA, the CDR3 is TGCGCCAGCAGGCCGGGAGGCACCGGGGAGCTGTTTTTT. Its protein product is CASRPGGTGELFF.

The V and J genes are TRBV11-1 and TRBJ2-1; 8 nucleotides align to TRBD2. This CDR3 has 16 residues. Germline lookup yields CDR1 SGHAT and CDR2 FQDESV (reference sequence). With 5 bases clipped from V and 9 bases from J, the junction kept 15 bases outside the gene matches. CDR3 in amino acids: CASSAPGSAGGSEQFF. The CDR3 DNA sequence: TGTGCCAGCAGCGCCCCGGGAAGCGCGGGGGGTAGTGAGCAGTTCTTC.

V and J are TRBV11-1 and TRBJ2-7, with D uncertain. Trimming removed 1 base at V and 0 bases at J, with 7 bases between. There are 14 residues in the CDR3. CDR1 is SGHAT, CDR2 FQDESV, per germline (reference sequence). The CDR3 DNA sequence: TGTGCCAGCAGCTTAGGGTGGAGCTCCTACGAGCAGTACTTC. Its translation: CASSLGWSSYEQYF.